The next 7 T cell receptor beta chains were all read from a single sample in a study of beta chain features in type 1 diabetes (dated by TCRdb to 2017 to 2018). Here is what the overall study found, with its caveats: A moderate but significant shortening of TCRB CDR3 length was observed in type 1 diabetes patients in all four CD4+ subsets.

Library preparation employed the immunoSEQ multiplex PCR assay. The entire amount of isolated RNA was reverse transcribed using the High Capacity cDNA Reverse Transcription Kit, so the sequenced TCRB transcripts were expressed ones. TCRdb retrieved this table from immuneACCESS and kept in-frame rearrangements only. Not all clones are present; in checked studies, unresolved V genes account for under half, and no reason is known for the remainder. This sample gives 150,000 to 190,000 clones in total; 10% of them show up just once. The top ten clonotypes cover more than 0.4% of the sample. Their antigens are not known. Sequencing used central memory CD4+ T cells from blood. The receptor set was obtained from a man under 40 with type 1 diabetes.

This chain uses TRBV15 with TRBJ2-3; TRBD1 matches at 9 bases. Per the germline V gene, CDR1 is LNHNV and CDR2 is YYDKDF (reference sequence). The CDR3 sequence is 17 residues long. V dropped 1 base and J dropped 4; count of bases not matched to a gene: 9. This CDR3 reads CATSRGGTGGGADTQYF. In DNA, the CDR3 is TGTGCCACCAGCAGAGGTGGTACAGGGGGCGGCGCAGATACGCAGTATTTT.

The genes are TRBV4-2 and TRBJ2-5; 10 nucleotides line up with TRBD2. Per germline, CDR1 LGHNA and CDR2 YNFKEQ. V dropped 0 bases and J dropped 4; count of bases not matched to a gene: 8. There are 17 residues in the CDR3. Here the CDR3 reads CASSQDLVAGGAETQYF. DNA for the CDR3: TGTGCCAGCAGCCAAGATCTGGTAGCGGGAGGTGCAGAGACCCAGTACTTC.

The J gene is TRBJ2-7, the V gene TRBV6-6; TRBD1 aligns across 9 bases. The CDR3 spans 15 residues. J lost 3 bases, V lost 6 bases, and 9 bases had no gene match. CDR1 and CDR2 from the germline V gene are MNHNY and SVGAGI (reference sequence). The CDR3 sequence is CASRPGTGGDYEQYF. The CDR3 nucleotides are TGTGCCAGCAGACCTGGTACAGGGGGCGACTACGAGCAGTACTTC.

The chain has TRBV1 and TRBJ2-1; the D call TRBD1 from the table was never checked on the DNA. TRBV1 is described as a pseudogene. The CDR3 has 17 amino acids. The CDR3 sequence: CTSSQVLWGLPYNEQFF. The DNA of the CDR3 is TGCACCAGCAGCCAAGTCCTCTGGGGCCTGCCCTACAATGAGCAGTTCTTC.

This chain connects TRBV5-1 to TRBJ2-3, with TRBD2 matching over 12 bases. The CDR3 is made up of 15 amino acids. Germline values: CDR1 SGHRS, CDR2 YFSETQ. V lost 3 bases and J lost 5; bases outside the gene matches: 4. The CDR3 DNA follows: TGCGCCAGCAGCTATCTAGCGGGAGGGCAAGATACGCAGTATTTT. Its translation: CASSYLAGGQDTQYF.

The chain couples TRBV28 to TRBJ1-2; D gene ambiguous. V was cut by 11 bases and J by 4 bases, with 11 bases left in between. This CDR3 has 11 amino acids. CDR1 is MDHEN and CDR2 is SYDVKM in the germline V gene. The CDR3 DNA follows: TGTGCCGCAGGCGCGGGCTATGGCTACACCTTC. Translating it yields CAAGAGYGYTF.

A remark on this clone: Within the sample, other DNA sequences also encode this same CDR3. This chain connects TRBV15 to TRBJ1-5; D ambiguous. The length of the CDR3 is 16 residues. In germline, CDR1 is LNHNV, CDR2 YYDKDF (reference sequence). Trimming took 0 bases from V and 0 from J, leaving 9 bases between them. The CDR3 sequence: CATSRDGQNSNQPQHF. The CDR3 DNA is TGTGCCACCAGCAGAGATGGTCAGAATAGCAATCAGCCCCAGCATTTT.